This TCR beta chain came from a study of T cells in localized non-small cell lung cancer. Data came from immunoSEQ multiplex PCR; TCRdb stores just in-frame clones and leaves some out. This table has 70,000 or so clones, 84% appearing once. Turning to this clone: Its antigen is undetermined.

Findings and caveats of the study: When the top 100 tumor clones were examined, a median approximately 59 of them also appeared in the adjacent lung, which was paired and uninvolved.

V dropped 6 bases and J dropped 4; count of bases not matched to a gene: 5. From germline, CDR1 is SEHNR and CDR2 FQNEAQ (reference sequence). This CDR3 contains 14 residues. V is TRBV7-9 and J is TRBJ2-2; 7 positions match TRBD1. The specimen was peripheral blood, collected before any cancer treatment. This clonotype was obtained from a female donor of 60 years or more with stage I lung adenocarcinoma. The CDR3 sequence: CASRPTGSTGELFF. The DNA of the CDR3 is TGTGCCAGCAGACCGACAGGGTCCACCGGGGAGCTGTTTTTT.